The 18 T cell receptor beta chains given below trace back to one sample, sequenced in a study of shared clonotypes between healthy human individuals. Naive CD8 cells were CD45RO-negative, positively selected for CCR7, excluding terminally differentiated effector memory CD45RA+ cells. The protocol was immunoSEQ multiplex PCR, while the TCRdb copy is restricted to in-frame clones and leaves out a portion. The table records around 2,000,000 clones, around 93% of them present only once. Sequencing was performed on naive CD8+ T cells from PBMCs. All receptors derive from a man aged 18 to 30 in good health. Some clones in this sample may be carry-over from other donors' samples.

V usage is TRBV14 and J usage is TRBJ2-7, with 8 nucleotides matching TRBD2. Trimming removed 2 bases from V and 3 bases from J; junction bases left unmatched: 9. The CDR3 is made up of 16 amino acids. Germline V gene data show CDR1 as SGHDN and CDR2 as FVKESK. CDR3 DNA: TGTGCCAGCAGCCAATCCGGGACTAGGGCCCTCTACGAGCAGTACTTC. It is translated as CASSQSGTRALYEQYF.

This sequence joins TRBV28 and TRBJ2-7; 10 bases line up with TRBD2. This CDR3 has 16 amino acids. With V trimmed by 5 bases and J by 1 base, 8 bases remained unmatched. The germline CDR1 and CDR2 sequences are MDHEN and SYDVKM. CDR3 region: CASSPNLAGASYEQYF. The CDR3, as DNA: TGTGCCAGCAGTCCGAATCTAGCGGGAGCATCCTACGAGCAGTACTTC.

This chain uses TRBV6-5 with TRBJ2-7; the match to TRBD1 covers 10 bases. Losses at the gene ends were 5 bases for V and 7 bases for J; bases not matched to a gene: 8. Germline-derived CDR1 and CDR2 are MNHEY and SVGAGI. The CDR3 runs 14 residues. DNA of the CDR3: TGTGCCAGCAGTCTGCGGACAGGGGGTAATGAGCAGTACTTC. As protein: CASSLRTGGNEQYF.

This chain connects TRBV27 to TRBJ2-3, with D possibly being TRBD2 (6 bases). Germline CDR1 MNHEY, CDR2 SMNVEV (reference sequence). The V and J ends lost 2 bases and 5 bases respectively, with 8 bases between them. This CDR3 is built from 13 residues. The CDR3 loop is CASSLMGGDTQYF. The CDR3 DNA reads TGTGCCAGCAGTTTAATGGGGGGAGATACGCAGTATTTT.

The rearrangement joins TRBV6-6 to TRBJ1-4; 7 bases agree with TRBD1. The CDR3 sequence is 15 residues long. The germline V gene encodes CDR1 MNHNY and CDR2 SVGAGI (reference sequence). V shed 5 bases, J shed 2 bases, and the junction held 5 bases outside the gene matches. The CDR3 here is CASSLTGVTNEKLFF. CDR3 bases: TGTGCCAGCAGTCTTACAGGGGTCACTAATGAAAAACTGTTTTTT.

The chain recombines TRBV7-9 with TRBJ2-7, with D unresolved. The CDR3 is 11 residues long. CDR1 is SEHNR, CDR2 FQNEAQ, per germline (reference sequence). Trimming left V 5 bases short and J 2 bases short, with 4 bases between. Here the CDR3 reads CASSGPYEQYF. CDR3 DNA sequence: TGTGCCAGCAGCGGACCCTACGAGCAGTACTTC.

This clone has a handful of counts. The chain is built from TRBV7-9 and TRBJ2-2; D call uncertain. Germline lookup yields CDR1 SEHNR and CDR2 FQNEAQ (reference sequence). CDR3 length equals 14 residues. Trimming took off 4 bases at V and 2 bases at J, with 8 bases between the two ends. This chain's CDR3 is CASSSDDNTGELFF. CDR3 nucleotides: TGTGCCAGCAGCTCTGATGATAACACCGGGGAGCTGTTTTTT.

This clone was observed a single time. The rearrangement uses TRBV4-1 and TRBJ2-1, with 10 bases identical to TRBD2. The CDR3 extends over 16 amino acids. In germline, CDR1 is MGHRA, CDR2 YSYEKL. The junction had 8 bases not matched to a gene; V was cut back by 1 base and J by 8 bases. CDR3 DNA sequence: TGCGCCAGCAGCCAAGGTTTAGCGGGAGGCCTCCATGAGCAGTTCTTC. The encoded protein is CASSQGLAGGLHEQFF.

The V and J genes are TRBV6-6 and TRBJ1-1; D remains ambiguous. V dropped 5 bases and J dropped 10 bases, with 11 bases sitting between them. From germline, CDR1 is MNHNY and CDR2 SVGAGI (reference sequence). The CDR3 consists of 11 residues. The CDR3 DNA is TGTGCCAGCAGTCCGATCTATGGAGCTTTCTTT. Protein product: CASSPIYGAFF.

The chain employs TRBV27 and TRBJ2-7, with D possibly TRBD1 on 6 matching bases. This CDR3 region has 14 residues. CDR1 and CDR2 from the germline V gene are MNHEY and SMNVEV (reference sequence). V was pared by 7 bases and J by 3 bases, with 16 bases between. The CDR3 here is CASKGQLTSYEQYF. The DNA for the CDR3 is TGTGCCAGCAAAGGACAGTTAACGAGCTACGAGCAGTACTTC.

The chain joins TRBV28 to TRBJ1-5, with 10 positions matching TRBD1. The V segment lost 6 bases and the J segment 2 bases; nucleotides outside the gene matches: 7. CDR3 length equals 16 residues. Germline V lookup: CDR1 MDHEN, CDR2 SYDVKM. CDR3: CASSPGQGFGNQPQHF. The DNA of the CDR3 is TGTGCCAGCAGCCCGGGACAGGGGTTCGGCAATCAGCCCCAGCATTTT.

This rearrangement joins TRBV9 to TRBJ2-3; no clear D gene. Trimming removed 4 bases from V and 6 bases from J, with 9 bases in between. The germline V gene has CDR1 SGDLS and CDR2 YYNGEE. The CDR3 runs 12 residues. For the CDR3, the DNA is TGTGCCAGCAGCTCTCGCTGGGATACGCAGTATTTT. Protein: CASSSRWDTQYF. Supplemented by reference TRBV9 and TRBJ2-3, the full variable domain reads DSGVTQTPKHLITATGQRVTLRCSPRSGDLSVYWYQQSLDQGLQFLIQYYNGEERAKGNILERFSAQQFPDLHSELNLSSLELGDSALYFCASSSRWDTQYFGPGTRLTVL.

The gene calls are TRBV4-1 and TRBJ1-1; D is possibly TRBD1 (6 bases). With 0 bases removed from V and 4 bases from J, the gap between germline ends came to 12 bases. Germline V gene sequence: CDR1 MGHRA, CDR2 YSYEKL. The CDR3 has 15 residues. The CDR3 region is CASSQDSKTGTEAFF. The CDR3 nucleotides are TGCGCCAGCAGCCAAGATAGCAAGACAGGCACTGAAGCTTTCTTT.

The chain has TRBV2 and TRBJ2-1; 7 nucleotides line up with TRBD2. V shed 0 bases, J shed 3 bases, and the junction held 5 bases outside the gene matches. CDR1 is SNHLY, CDR2 FYNNEI, per germline. The CDR3 runs to 16 residues. This CDR3 reads CASSEAALAVYNEQFF. The CDR3 DNA follows: TGTGCCAGCAGTGAAGCAGCGCTAGCGGTCTACAATGAGCAGTTCTTC.

The CDR3 DNA is TGTGCCAGCAGCTTAGACCGGACAGGACGCACAGATACGCAGTATTTT. This sequence encodes CASSLDRTGRTDTQYF. The chain couples TRBV11-2 to TRBJ2-3; 7 positions match TRBD1. The CDR3 is 16 amino acids. V gave up 0 bases and J gave up 1 base; unmatched junction bases: 4. The germline V gene has CDR1 SGHAT and CDR2 FQNNGV.

This chain joins TRBV4-1 and TRBJ2-1; D might be TRBD1 (6 bases). The CDR3 consists of 15 residues. The germline V and J ends were trimmed by 0 bases and 10 bases, with 16 bases remaining between them. Germline assignment: CDR1 MGHRA and CDR2 YSYEKL. The CDR3 spells CASSQENRAEGEQFF. For the CDR3, the DNA is TGCGCCAGCAGCCAAGAGAACAGGGCAGAAGGAGAGCAGTTCTTC.

The chain is built from TRBV15 and TRBJ2-5; TRBD2 aligns across 7 bases. CDR1 and CDR2 from the germline V gene are LNHNV and YYDKDF (reference sequence). The CDR3 sequence is 17 residues long. With 0 bases clipped from V and 5 bases from J, the junction kept 12 bases outside the gene matches. In DNA form, the CDR3 reads TGTGCCACCAGCAGAGATCACGGGGGGAGGGCCCGGGAGACCCAGTACTTC. This encodes CATSRDHGGRARETQYF.

CDR3 loop: CASTTLDRGTEAFF. The CDR3 region has the DNA TGTGCCAGCACCACGTTGGACAGGGGCACTGAAGCTTTCTTT. The V gene is TRBV6-1, the J gene TRBJ1-1; TRBD1 matches 9 bases. The CDR3 consists of 14 residues. The germline V gene has CDR1 MNHNS and CDR2 SASEGT. Trimming cost V 7 bases and J 4 bases; bases outside gene matches: 7.